These 22 T cell receptor beta chains were sequenced from one sample in a study of OX40 agonist ivuxolimab in advanced cancers. Generated by immunoSEQ multiplex PCR, the TCRdb table keeps only in-frame clones and is missing some. The sample lists fewer than 90,000 clones, approximately 92% seen once, with roughly 0.2% in the top ten. Sample: CD4+ or CD8+ T cells sorted from blood, taken in a trial of the OX40 agonist ivuxolimab. The source is an adult with an advanced solid tumor such as melanoma, head and neck, liver or kidney cancer.

The chain uses TRBV7-2 and TRBJ1-6; D unclear. This CDR3 has 15 residues. V was shortened by 4 bases and J by 4 bases, with 11 bases between the two germline ends. In germline, CDR1 is SGHTA, CDR2 FQGNSA. This CDR3 reads CASSSDTAYNSPLHF. The CDR3 DNA is TGTGCCAGCAGCTCCGACACCGCATATAATTCACCCCTCCACTTT.

V gene TRBV2 combines with J gene TRBJ2-5; 11 bases line up with TRBD2. The J call is doubtful: the DNA matches TRBJ2-7 better. The germline CDR1 and CDR2 sequences are SNHLY and FYNNEI. The CDR3 is 14 residues long. As DNA, the CDR3 is TGTGCCAGCAGTGTAACTAGCGGGAGTGCCGAGCAGTACTTC. As protein: CASSVTSGSAEQYF.

Comments on this clone: The junction and the germline gene differ at one end; a read error may be behind it. This chain uses TRBV7-7 with TRBJ2-7; D ambiguous. Looked up from germline, CDR1 is SSHAT and CDR2 is FNYEAQ (reference sequence). This CDR3 contains 13 residues. The CDR3 coding sequence is TGTGCTAGCAGCTTAGGTTTGTTTTACGAGCAGTACTTC. Amino acid sequence: CASSLGLFYEQYF.

The chain carries TRBV6-1 and TRBJ2-2; unclear D gene. CDR1 and CDR2 (germline): MNHNS, SASEGT. The CDR3 is 14 residues long. V was pared by 3 bases and J by 5 bases, with 10 bases between. For the CDR3, the DNA is TGTGCCAGCAGTGATGGACCCGGTACCGGGGAGCTGTTTTTT. It encodes CASSDGPGTGELFF.

This clone was counted once. This chain links TRBV5-1 with TRBJ1-5, with 7 positions matching TRBD1. Germline CDR1 SGHRS, CDR2 YFSETQ. Trimming cost V 4 bases and J 7 bases; bases outside gene matches: 8. The CDR3 loop spans 14 amino acids. CDR3 loop: CASSIDPGGQPQHF. The CDR3 DNA follows: TGCGCCAGCAGCATCGACCCAGGGGGACAGCCCCAGCATTTT.

The chain recombines TRBV9 with TRBJ1-1, with 8 nucleotides matching TRBD1. Germline-derived CDR1 and CDR2 are SGDLS and YYNGEE. The CDR3 contains 15 residues. The junction had 11 bases not matched to a gene; V was cut back by 4 bases and J by 6 bases. The CDR3 sequence: CASSPRGQADAEAFF. CDR3 in DNA: TGTGCCAGCAGCCCCAGGGGACAGGCCGACGCTGAAGCTTTCTTT.

This sequence joins TRBV27 and TRBJ2-7; TRBD2 agrees at 10 bases. The germline gives CDR1 MNHEY, CDR2 SMNVEV (reference sequence). With 5 bases clipped from V and 2 bases from J, the junction kept 9 bases outside the gene matches. This CDR3 is built from 16 residues. CDR3 loop: CASSPPASGGPYEQYV. The CDR3 coding sequence is TGTGCCAGCAGTCCCCCGGCTAGCGGGGGACCCTACGAGCAGTACGTC.

This sequence joins TRBV28 and TRBJ2-5; D is possibly TRBD1 (5 bases). Trimming pared 6 bases from V and 2 bases from J, leaving 10 bases between. In germline, CDR1 is MDHEN, CDR2 SYDVKM. This CDR3 comprises 13 residues. For the CDR3, the DNA is TGTGCCAGCAGGCGACAGCGTCAAGAGACCCAGTACTTC. Its protein is CASRRQRQETQYF. The entire variable domain, with the rest obtained from reference TRBV28 and TRBJ2-5, is as follows: DVKVTQSSRYLVKRTGEKVFLECVQDMDHENMFWYRQDPGLGLRLIYFSYDVKMKEKGDIPEGYSVSREKKERFSLILESASTNQTSMYLCASRRQRQETQYFGPGTRLLVL.

J is TRBJ2-2 and V is TRBV4-3; TRBD2 aligns across 7 bases. The V gene's germline CDR1 is LGHNA and CDR2 YSLEER. Losses at the gene ends were 3 bases for V and 1 base for J; bases not matched to a gene: 8. The CDR3 consists of 17 residues. CDR3 in amino acids: CASSQTTGGRNTGELFF. In DNA, the CDR3 is TGCGCCAGCAGCCAGACCACTGGCGGGAGGAACACCGGGGAGCTGTTTTTT.

This chain connects TRBV9 to TRBJ2-2; D gene unclear. The CDR3 is made up of 14 amino acids. CDR1 and CDR2 (germline): SGDLS, YYNGEE. The V end was cut by 2 bases, the J end by 0 bases, with 5 bases between. CDR3 protein: CASSVGANTGELFF. The CDR3 DNA reads as TGTGCCAGCAGCGTCGGAGCGAACACCGGGGAGCTGTTTTTT.

This chain connects TRBV13 to TRBJ1-2; weak D call: TRBD1 (6 bases). This CDR3 has 14 amino acids. With 5 bases removed from V and 8 bases from J, the gap between germline ends came to 18 bases. From germline, CDR1 is PRHDT and CDR2 FYEKMQ (reference sequence). The CDR3 DNA follows: TGTGCCAGCAGCGCCCAGAGGGGGTCTCACGGCTACACCTTC. This codes for CASSAQRGSHGYTF.

The J gene is TRBJ2-1, the V gene TRBV5-1; 9 nucleotides agree with TRBD2. In germline, CDR1 is SGHRS, CDR2 YFSETQ. The CDR3 length is 14 residues. Trimming took 4 bases from V and 7 from J; bases not matched to a gene: 6. CDR3 residues: CASSRSGGPNEQFF. DNA of the CDR3: TGCGCCAGCAGCCGTAGCGGGGGACCGAATGAGCAGTTCTTC.

Regarding this clone: This specimen includes other DNA sequences encoding the same CDR3. The J gene is TRBJ1-2, the V gene TRBV6-5; D is ambiguous. The CDR3 totals 12 residues. From germline, CDR1 is MNHEY and CDR2 SVGAGI. V shed 11 bases and J shed 1 base, with 11 bases lying between them. CDR3 nucleotides: TGTGCCTCCTCCGGGCGTAACTATGGCTACACCTTC. It yields the protein CASSGRNYGYTF.

This clone was seen a single time. The V and J genes are TRBV28 and TRBJ1-2; D gene ambiguous. V was trimmed by 7 bases and J by 2 bases, leaving 11 bases between them. Looked up from germline, CDR1 is MDHEN and CDR2 is SYDVKM. The CDR3 sequence is 13 residues long. CDR3 amino acids: CASTTTRNYGYTF. DNA for the CDR3: TGTGCCAGCACAACGACTAGAAACTATGGCTACACCTTC.

The chain combines TRBV19 with TRBJ1-2, with TRBD1 identical over 8 bases. J lost 3 bases, V lost 6 bases, and 6 bases had no gene match. The CDR3 contains 14 residues. Germline V gene sequence: CDR1 LNHDA, CDR2 SQIVND (reference sequence). The CDR3 loop reads CASSTYRGDYGYTF. In DNA, the CDR3 is TGTGCCAGTAGCACTTACAGGGGGGACTATGGCTACACCTTC.

This chain uses TRBV6-1 with TRBJ1-5; D not resolved. Trimming removed 4 bases from V and 0 bases from J, with 22 bases in between. The germline CDR1 and CDR2 sequences are MNHNS and SASEGT. The CDR3 consists of 19 residues. CDR3 coding DNA: TGTGCCAGCAGTGGCGGGCCTGGGCAGCTATCTCATAGCAATCAGCCCCAGCATTTT. Its protein is CASSGGPGQLSHSNQPQHF.

This clone was detected only once. The gene calls are TRBV30 and TRBJ2-4; D gene uncertain. The CDR3 is 15 amino acids. Trimming left V 0 bases short and J 0 bases short, with 9 bases between. CDR1 is GTSNPN and CDR2 is SVGIG in the germline V gene (reference sequence). For the CDR3, the DNA is TGTGCCTGGAGTGTATACGGGCTAGCCAAAAACATTCAGTACTTC. Protein product: CAWSVYGLAKNIQYF.

This chain uses TRBV28 with TRBJ2-5; D perhaps matches TRBD1 (5 bases). This CDR3 has 13 residues. Germline assignment: CDR1 MDHEN and CDR2 SYDVKM. V dropped 8 bases and J dropped 7 bases, with 17 bases sitting between them. The CDR3 here is CASGMTVPPTQYF. In DNA form, the CDR3 reads TGTGCCAGCGGTATGACAGTCCCCCCGACCCAGTACTTC.

The chain uses TRBV27 and TRBJ1-6, with 10 bases identical to TRBD1. CDR3 length equals 15 residues. The V gene's germline CDR1 is MNHEY and CDR2 SMNVEV (reference sequence). V lost 3 bases and J lost 7; bases outside the gene matches: 3. CDR3 in DNA: TGTGCCAGCAGTTTGACAGGGGGCGTAAATTCACCCCTCCACTTT. As protein: CASSLTGGVNSPLHF.

CDR3 coding DNA: TGTGCCAGCAGCTTTTACAGGGTTGGGTCTGAAGCTTTCTTT. Encoded protein: CASSFYRVGSEAFF. The chain is built from TRBV5-6 and TRBJ1-1, with D tentatively TRBD1 (6 bases). The CDR3 sequence is 14 residues long. Trimming removed 2 bases at V and 6 bases at J, with 14 bases between. Germline loops: CDR1 SGHDT, CDR2 YYEEEE.

The chain employs TRBV6-1 and TRBJ1-5, with unresolved D. Germline values: CDR1 MNHNS, CDR2 SASEGT. The CDR3 loop spans 15 amino acids. V was clipped by 6 bases and J by 1 base, with 13 bases between them. CDR3 sequence: CASRVSRASNQPQHF. CDR3 nucleotide sequence: TGTGCCAGCAGGGTTTCGAGAGCCAGCAATCAGCCCCAGCATTTT.

The CDR3 bases are TGTGCCTGGTGTGGGGAATCGGTTTGCGAAAAACTGTTTTTT. Its protein is CAWCGESVCEKLFF. This chain links TRBV30 with TRBJ1-4; D unclear. This CDR3 contains 14 residues. Germline loops: CDR1 GTSNPN, CDR2 SVGIG (reference sequence). V was trimmed by 5 bases and J by 8 bases, leaving 18 bases between them.